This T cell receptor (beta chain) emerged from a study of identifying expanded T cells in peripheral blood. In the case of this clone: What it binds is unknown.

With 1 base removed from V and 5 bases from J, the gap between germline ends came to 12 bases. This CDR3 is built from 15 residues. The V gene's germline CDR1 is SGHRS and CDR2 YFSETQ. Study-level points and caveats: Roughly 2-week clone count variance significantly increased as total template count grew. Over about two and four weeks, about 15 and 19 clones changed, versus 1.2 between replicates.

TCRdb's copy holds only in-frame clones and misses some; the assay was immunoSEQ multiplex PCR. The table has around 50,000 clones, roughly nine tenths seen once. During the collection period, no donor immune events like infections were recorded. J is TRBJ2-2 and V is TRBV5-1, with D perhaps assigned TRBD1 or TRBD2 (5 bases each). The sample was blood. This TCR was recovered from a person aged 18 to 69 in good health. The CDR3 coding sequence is TGCGCCAGCAGCTTGTTGGGACGCCAGACCGGGGAGCTGTTTTTT. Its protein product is CASSLLGRQTGELFF.